The 26 T cell receptor beta chains given below trace back to one sample, sequenced in a study of T cell responses to AZD1222 COVID-19 vaccine (dated by TCRdb to the early 2020s). The sample's time point label, in plain terms: baseline before first vaccination. The receptor library was made with the immunoSEQ multiplex PCR assay. TCRdb limited this immuneACCESS table to in-frame rearrangements with V and J called. A share of clones is missing; checked studies link under half to unresolved V genes, and the rest is unexplained. For this sample the table gives over 95,000 clones, of which just over 90% were detected only once. Over 3.5% of the sample lies in the top ten. Sequencing was performed on peripheral blood, taken on day 0 of AZD1222 vaccination. The source is an adult in good health.

The V call is TRBV6-5, the J call TRBJ1-2, with 8 bases matching TRBD1. Trimming at V came to 8 bases and at J to 5 bases, leaving 10 bases not matched to a gene. Germline V lookup: CDR1 MNHEY, CDR2 SVGAGI. The CDR3 totals 14 residues. CDR3 DNA: TGTGCCAGCTCTACCGAGAGGACAGGGTATGGCTACACCTTC. Amino acid sequence: CASSTERTGYGYTF.

This clone has only a few counts. V usage is TRBV5-1 and J usage is TRBJ2-5; TRBD2 matches at 14 bases. V dropped 3 bases and J dropped 3; count of bases not matched to a gene: 4. Germline V CDR1 and CDR2: SGHRS, YFSETQ. The CDR3 runs to 16 residues. CDR3 residues: CASSYGLAGGEETQYF. The DNA for the CDR3 is TGCGCCAGCAGCTACGGACTAGCGGGGGGCGAAGAGACCCAGTACTTC.

The rearrangement links TRBV9 to TRBJ2-7; D remains unclear. V lost 0 bases and J 0 bases, leaving 13 bases between the germline ends. Germline V gene lookup returns CDR1 SGDLS and CDR2 YYNGEE. The CDR3 extends over 16 amino acids. The CDR3 coding sequence is TGTGCCAGCAGCGTAGGAGCGAGTCCGAGCTCCTACGAGCAGTACTTC. Translating it yields CASSVGASPSSYEQYF.

The V gene is TRBV19, the J gene TRBJ2-7, with 8 nucleotides matching TRBD2. There are 14 residues in the CDR3. The J segment lost 3 bases and the V segment lost 6 bases, leaving 7 bases of the junction unmatched. CDR1 is LNHDA, CDR2 SQIVND, per germline (reference sequence). CDR3 in amino acids: CASRSREGDYEQYF. The CDR3 nucleotides read TGTGCCAGTAGGAGCCGGGAGGGCGACTACGAGCAGTACTTC.

The rearrangement links TRBV9 to TRBJ1-2, with D unclear. V lost 7 bases and J lost 8, with 15 bases in between. The CDR3 consists of 12 residues. Germline-derived CDR1 and CDR2 are SGDLS and YYNGEE. The CDR3 nucleotides read TGTGCCAGCGGAAGAGGGATATCGGGCTACACCTTC. Its translation is CASGRGISGYTF.

This clone was detected once. The chain joins TRBV12-3 or TRBV12-4 to TRBJ2-7; unclear D gene. CDR3 length: 13 amino acids. Trimming shortened V by 5 bases and J by 4 bases, and 12 bases separated the two germline ends. The CDR3 protein is CASSVETPYEQYF. Here the CDR3 DNA reads TGTGCCAGCAGTGTGGAGACACCGTACGAGCAGTACTTC.

V usage is TRBV5-6 and J usage is TRBJ1-2, with D perhaps TRBD1 (5 bases). Trimming removed 6 bases at V and 7 bases at J, with 16 bases between. The CDR3 has 13 residues. CDR1 and CDR2 from the germline V gene are SGHDT and YYEEEE. CDR3: CASTKGRSGGYTF. The CDR3, as DNA: TGTGCCAGCACCAAGGGACGGTCGGGTGGCTACACCTTC.

The table lists this clone with a count of one. It may be a read error: a sequence one base away is much more abundant. The chain is built from TRBV6-5 and TRBJ1-5, with D perhaps TRBD1 (5 bases). The V gene's germline CDR1 is MNHEY and CDR2 SVGAGI. Trimming took 0 bases from V and 6 from J, leaving 6 bases between them. The CDR3 extends over 13 amino acids. CDR3 DNA sequence: TGTGCCAGCAGTTACTCGGACACTCAGCCCCAGCATTTT. As protein: CASSYSDTQPQHF.

V and J are TRBV19 and TRBJ1-1, with 9 nucleotides matching TRBD1. Trimming removed 7 bases from V and 8 bases from J; junction bases left unmatched: 8. CDR1 and CDR2 from the germline V gene are LNHDA and SQIVND (reference sequence). The CDR3 is made up of 13 amino acids. The CDR3 sequence: CASITGGGREAFF. The DNA for the CDR3 is TGTGCCAGTATTACAGGGGGCGGACGAGAAGCTTTCTTT.

Only a few counts were recorded for this clone. This sequence joins TRBV4-2 and TRBJ2-5; D not certain. This CDR3 region has 12 residues. The germline V gene encodes CDR1 LGHNA and CDR2 YNFKEQ. V was clipped by 0 bases and J by 4 bases, with 3 bases between them. Here the CDR3 DNA reads TGTGCCAGCAGCCAAGATCTAGAGACCCAGTACTTC. Protein product: CASSQDLETQYF.

To note about this clone: Additional DNA sequences in this sample encode the identical CDR3. This rearrangement joins TRBV2 to TRBJ2-7; D perhaps matches TRBD1 (6 bases). CDR3 length equals 13 residues. Trimming left V 6 bases short and J 0 bases short, with 9 bases between. CDR1 is SNHLY, CDR2 FYNNEI, per germline. The CDR3 bases are TGTGCCAGCAGGGACAGATCCTCCTACGAGCAGTACTTC. It translates to CASRDRSSYEQYF.

The chain couples TRBV15 to TRBJ1-3; no firm D call. CDR3 length: 14 residues. CDR1 and CDR2 from the germline V gene are LNHNV and YYDKDF (reference sequence). Between the trimmed V and J ends, which lost 4 bases and 4 bases, there was a span of 11 bases. The CDR3 loop is CATSTQPGGNTIYF. DNA of the CDR3: TGTGCCACCAGCACACAACCCGGGGGAAACACCATATATTTT.

This sequence joins TRBV18 and TRBJ1-5; D remains unclear. V lost 2 bases and J 3 bases, leaving 11 bases between the germline ends. Germline CDR1 and CDR2: KGHSH and LQKENI. This CDR3 region has 15 residues. CDR3 DNA sequence: TGTGCCAGCTCACCAGGAGGGTATCCCAATCAGCCCCAGCATTTT. This encodes CASSPGGYPNQPQHF.

The chain links TRBV27 to TRBJ2-1, with D possibly matching TRBD1 (6 bases). Germline lookup yields CDR1 MNHEY and CDR2 SMNVEV (reference sequence). The CDR3 is 15 residues long. V was trimmed by 7 bases and J by 0 bases, leaving 13 bases between them. The CDR3 bases are TGTGCCAGCATCCTCAGGGGTACCTCCTACAATGAGCAGTTCTTC. Translation gives CASILRGTSYNEQFF.

This rearrangement joins TRBV5-4 to TRBJ2-3; D is possibly TRBD2 (5 bases). Germline V gene lookup returns CDR1 SGHNT and CDR2 YYREEE (reference sequence). Trimming stripped 5 bases from V and 0 bases from J, with 13 bases between. CDR3 length: 15 residues. For the CDR3, the DNA is TGTGCCAGCAGTCGCAGCGGTGCCAGCACAGATACGCAGTATTTT. Its protein product is CASSRSGASTDTQYF.

The chain carries TRBV6-9 and TRBJ2-6; D remains ambiguous. Germline values: CDR1 MNHGY, CDR2 SVAAGI. The CDR3 consists of 15 residues. V lost 3 bases to trimming and J lost 0 bases, with 6 bases between them. CDR3 protein: CASSYGFSGANVLTF. The CDR3 DNA reads TGTGCCAGCAGTTACGGATTCTCTGGGGCCAACGTCCTGACTTTC.

The rearrangement joins TRBV6-6 to TRBJ1-2; maybe TRBD1 (5 bases). This CDR3 has 12 residues. Per the germline V gene, CDR1 is MNHNY and CDR2 is SVGAGI (reference sequence). V lost 2 bases to trimming and J lost 8 bases, with 9 bases between them. CDR3 loop: CASSYPREGYTF. The DNA of the CDR3 is TGTGCCAGCAGTTACCCCAGGGAGGGCTACACCTTC.

Comments on this clone: At one end, the junction sequence differs from germline, possibly due to a read error. The rearrangement joins TRBV6-5 to TRBJ2-7; perhaps TRBD1 as D (5 bases). The CDR3 totals 14 residues. The germline V gene has CDR1 MNHEY and CDR2 SVGAGI. Here the CDR3 DNA reads TGTGCCAGCATTCGCTACCAGACTGACAGAAGCGTTGACTTC. Translation: CASIRYQTDRSVDF.

The chain employs TRBV7-3 and TRBJ2-2; D not resolved. The CDR3 has 15 amino acids. CDR1 SGHTA and CDR2 FQGTGA come from the germline V gene. V shed 5 bases and J shed 4 bases, with 14 bases lying between them. The CDR3 sequence: CASSDNPRGTGELFF. The CDR3, as DNA: TGTGCCAGCAGCGACAACCCGAGAGGCACCGGGGAGCTGTTTTTT.

This clone was detected only a few times. The V call is TRBV5-1, the J call TRBJ2-5; D might be TRBD1 or TRBD2, each matching 6 bases. Germline lookup yields CDR1 SGHRS and CDR2 YFSETQ. The CDR3 has 15 residues. Trimming removed 0 bases from V and 5 bases from J, with 14 bases in between. Written as DNA, the CDR3 is TGCGCCAGCAGCTTGGGTGGAGGGGGATGGGAGACCCAGTACTTC. This translates into CASSLGGGGWETQYF.

The chain is built from TRBV24-1 and TRBJ2-7, with no clear D. Germline CDR1 reads KGHDR; CDR2 reads SFDVKD. The CDR3 runs 14 residues. V was shortened by 3 bases and J by 5 bases, with 13 bases between the two germline ends. Here the CDR3 reads CATSDVRKVHEQYF. The CDR3 DNA reads as TGTGCCACCAGTGATGTCAGAAAGGTCCACGAGCAGTACTTC.

V is TRBV9 and J is TRBJ1-1; no definite D call. This CDR3 is built from 13 residues. V lost 0 bases and J 0 bases, leaving 3 bases between the germline ends. Germline V gene data show CDR1 as SGDLS and CDR2 as YYNGEE. The CDR3 DNA is TGTGCCAGCAGCGTAGCACTGAACACTGAAGCTTTCTTT. Protein sequence: CASSVALNTEAFF.

In its sample, this clone is medium-sized. The chain has TRBV7-9 and TRBJ2-7, with D possibly being TRBD2 (7 bases). Germline-derived CDR1 and CDR2 are SEHNR and FQNEAQ (reference sequence). The CDR3 is made up of 17 amino acids. With 5 bases removed from V and 1 base from J, the gap between germline ends came to 21 bases. In nucleotides, the CDR3 is TGTGCCAGCAGCCCCGCCCAGGGGCGGGGGTTGTCCTACGAGCAGTACTTC. Amino acids: CASSPAQGRGLSYEQYF.

J is TRBJ1-3 and V is TRBV6-5; 8 bases align to TRBD1. Germline V gene data show CDR1 as MNHEY and CDR2 as SVGAGI. The V gene end was trimmed by 5 bases and the J gene end by 3 bases; junction bases not matched to a gene: 6. This CDR3 is 15 amino acids long. CDR3 DNA: TGTGCCAGCAGTCCGGACAGGGCTAGTGGAAACACCATATATTTT. It translates to CASSPDRASGNTIYF.

V is TRBV25-1 and J is TRBJ2-2; TRBD2 might be the D (6 bases). CDR3 length: 13 amino acids. Per the germline V gene, CDR1 is MGHDK and CDR2 is SYGVNS. V lost 10 bases, J lost 4 bases, and 13 bases lay in between. CDR3 amino acids: CATVRGGTGELFF. The CDR3 nucleotides read TGTGCCACGGTACGGGGAGGCACCGGGGAGCTGTTTTTT. The whole variable domain, remainder taken from reference TRBV25-1 and TRBJ2-2, is EADIYQTPRYLVIGTGKKITLECSQTMGHDKMYWYQQDPGMELHLIHYSYGVNSTEKGDLSSESTVSRIRTEHFPLTLESARPSHTSQYLCATVRGGTGELFFGEGSRLTVL.

The chain employs TRBV9 and TRBJ1-4; D ambiguous. There are 15 residues in the CDR3. CDR1 and CDR2 (germline): SGDLS, YYNGEE. V gave up 4 bases and J gave up 5 bases, with 15 bases separating them. The CDR3 sequence is CASSPLWGGNEKLFF. The CDR3 DNA sequence: TGTGCCAGCAGCCCTCTTTGGGGAGGAAATGAAAAACTGTTTTTT. Full variable domain (outside the CDR3, taken from reference TRBV9 and TRBJ1-4): DSGVTQTPKHLITATGQRVTLRCSPRSGDLSVYWYQQSLDQGLQFLIQYYNGEERAKGNILERFSAQQFPDLHSELNLSSLELGDSALYFCASSPLWGGNEKLFFGSGTQLSVL.